The 25 T cell receptor beta chains listed next were all sequenced from one sample in a study of T cell responses to AZD1222 COVID-19 vaccine. Some clones are missing from TCRdb's copy, which holds only in-frame ones; the method was immunoSEQ multiplex PCR. The sample has approximately 100,000 clones; approximately 90% are singletons. This material consisted of peripheral blood, taken on day 0 of AZD1222 vaccination. The receptor set was obtained from an adult in good health.

This chain links TRBV6-5 with TRBJ1-2, with D maybe TRBD1 (5 bases). V gave up 6 bases and J gave up 4 bases, with 15 bases separating them. This CDR3 comprises 14 residues. Germline CDR1 and CDR2: MNHEY and SVGAGI. CDR3 in DNA: TGTGCCAGCAGCCCGACGGCCAGGGCCTATGGCTACACCTTC. Protein: CASSPTARAYGYTF.

The J gene is TRBJ1-3, the V gene TRBV7-8; no clear D. CDR1 SGHVS and CDR2 FQNEAQ come from the germline V gene. The V gene lost 4 bases and the J gene lost 1 base, with 14 bases spanning the gap. The CDR3 contains 16 residues. DNA of the CDR3: TGTGCCAGCAGCTCATTAACCCCCCAGTCTGGAAACACCATATATTTT. Its translation is CASSSLTPQSGNTIYF.

In its sample, this clone was seen once. The genes are TRBV7-9 and TRBJ2-7; no definite D call. This CDR3 has 13 amino acids. Per germline, CDR1 SEHNR and CDR2 FQNEAQ (reference sequence). V lost 5 bases and J 2 bases, leaving 10 bases between the germline ends. The CDR3 protein is CASSPSPTYEQYF. For the CDR3, the DNA is TGTGCCAGCAGCCCCAGCCCGACCTACGAGCAGTACTTC.

V is TRBV4-1 and J is TRBJ2-3, with 8 positions matching TRBD1. This CDR3 is 15 amino acids long. The junction had 12 bases not matched to a gene; V was cut back by 5 bases and J by 8 bases. In germline, CDR1 is MGHRA, CDR2 YSYEKL. This CDR3 reads CASSSTDREVGTQYF. The CDR3, as DNA: TGCGCCAGCAGCTCCACGGACAGGGAAGTCGGTACGCAGTATTTT.

The chain recombines TRBV29-1 with TRBJ2-7; D is uncertain. There are 12 residues in the CDR3. Deletions cut 0 bases from V and 1 base from J, with 4 bases between. CDR1 is SQVTM and CDR2 is ANQGSEA in the germline V gene. The CDR3, as DNA: TGCAGCGTTGAAGACCAGTCCTACGAGCAGTACTTC. It codes for CSVEDQSYEQYF.

The J gene is TRBJ1-2, the V gene TRBV7-9; weak D call: TRBD1 (5 bases). Germline V gives CDR1 SEHNR, CDR2 FQNEAQ (reference sequence). The V gene lost 2 bases and the J gene lost 6 bases, with 16 bases spanning the gap. The CDR3 length is 15 residues. CDR3 nucleotides: TGTGCCAGCAGCTTAAGGGTCGGGGCGGAAGATGGCTACACCTTC. Amino acid sequence: CASSLRVGAEDGYTF.

Of note for this clone: The conserved phenylalanine or tryptophan normally closing the CDR3 is absent here, so this likely arose from a read error. The chain combines TRBV6-4 with TRBJ1-6, with 9 bases matching TRBD1. The CDR3 consists of 20 residues. Germline V lookup: CDR1 MRHNA, CDR2 SNTAGT. The J segment lost 6 bases and the V segment lost 6 bases, leaving 21 bases of the junction unmatched. The CDR3 protein is CASRDLWDRVSVYFNSPLHL. CDR3 in DNA: TGTGCCAGCAGGGACCTCTGGGACAGGGTTTCGGTGTATTTTAATTCACCCCTCCACCTT.

The rearrangement links TRBV2 to TRBJ1-6; D not resolved. V shed 1 base and J shed 5 bases, with 9 bases lying between them. Germline V lookup: CDR1 SNHLY, CDR2 FYNNEI. The CDR3 consists of 15 residues. The CDR3 DNA reads TGTGCCAGCAGTGAAGGGACGGGTAATAATTCACCCCTCCACTTT. Its translation is CASSEGTGNNSPLHF.

The chain links TRBV15 to TRBJ1-6; weak D call: TRBD1 (5 bases). V dropped 0 bases and J dropped 10 bases, with 13 bases sitting between them. CDR3 length: 15 amino acids. Per germline, CDR1 LNHNV and CDR2 YYDKDF (reference sequence). The CDR3 DNA sequence: TGTGCCACCAGCAGAGACAACAGGCCTATCTCACCCCTCCACTTT. This sequence encodes CATSRDNRPISPLHF.

This CDR3 reads CASSLMGQGGNSPLHF. CDR3 nucleotides: TGTGCCAGCAGCTTAATGGGGCAGGGTGGAAATTCACCCCTCCACTTT. V usage is TRBV7-3 and J usage is TRBJ1-6; tentatively, D is TRBD1 (5 bases). CDR1 is SGHTA, CDR2 FQGTGA, per germline. V shed 1 base and J shed 7 bases, with 14 bases lying between them. The CDR3 sequence is 16 residues long.

This chain links TRBV19 with TRBJ1-5; no definite D call. The CDR3 runs 15 residues. V was pared by 1 base and J by 3 bases, with 10 bases between. Germline values: CDR1 LNHDA, CDR2 SQIVND (reference sequence). CDR3 in amino acids: CASSIVSQLNQPQHF. For the CDR3, the DNA is TGTGCCAGTAGTATAGTGAGCCAGCTCAATCAGCCCCAGCATTTT.

The chain couples TRBV30 to TRBJ2-1; 12 bases match TRBD2. Germline trimming cut 5 bases from V and 4 bases from J; bases unmatched to any gene: 3. The CDR3 runs 14 residues. Per germline, CDR1 GTSNPN and CDR2 SVGIG (reference sequence). The CDR3 nucleotides are TGTGCCTGGGGTACTAGCGGGGGGTACAATGAGCAGTTCTTC. It encodes CAWGTSGGYNEQFF.

The chain combines TRBV5-1 with TRBJ2-5; no definite D call. Trimming took 0 bases from V and 5 from J, leaving 11 bases between them. CDR3 length: 14 amino acids. The germline gives CDR1 SGHRS, CDR2 YFSETQ. CDR3 in DNA: TGCGCCAGCAGCTTGGGCTGGGTAGGGGAGACCCAGTACTTC. Encoded protein: CASSLGWVGETQYF.

The chain joins TRBV11-2 to TRBJ2-5; 7 bases map to TRBD1. The CDR3 loop spans 14 amino acids. V was clipped by 8 bases and J by 5 bases; unmatched bases: 11. Germline CDR1 and CDR2: SGHAT and FQNNGV. CDR3 protein: CASATPGQRETQYF. The DNA for the CDR3 is TGTGCCAGCGCCACTCCGGGACAGAGGGAGACCCAGTACTTC.

The chain joins TRBV10-1 to TRBJ2-7; the match to TRBD1 covers 10 bases. The ends lost 2 bases at V and 6 bases at J; junction bases unmatched: 1. The CDR3 runs 13 residues. Germline CDR1 and CDR2: WNHNN and SYGVQD (reference sequence). The DNA for the CDR3 is TGCGCCAGCAGTGAGGGGACAGGGGTCGAGCAGTACTTC. Encoded protein: CASSEGTGVEQYF.

V usage is TRBV5-1 and J usage is TRBJ1-3; 10 bases are shared with TRBD1. With 4 bases clipped from V and 3 bases from J, the junction kept 4 bases outside the gene matches. This CDR3 contains 15 residues. Germline lookup yields CDR1 SGHRS and CDR2 YFSETQ. This CDR3 is CASSAGQGFGNTIYF. The CDR3 DNA sequence: TGCGCCAGCAGCGCGGGACAGGGGTTTGGAAACACCATATATTTT.

The CDR3 sequence is CASSPPGTAGYEQYF. The CDR3 coding sequence is TGTGCCAGCTCACCACCCGGGACTGCAGGCTACGAGCAGTACTTC. The chain uses TRBV18 and TRBJ2-7; D is perhaps TRBD2 (6 bases). CDR1 and CDR2 (germline): KGHSH, LQKENI. Trimming removed 0 bases at V and 3 bases at J, with 12 bases between. The length of the CDR3 is 15 residues.

The chain recombines TRBV9 with TRBJ2-1; D is possibly TRBD1 (6 bases). Germline CDR1 reads SGDLS; CDR2 reads YYNGEE. Between the trimmed V and J ends, which lost 4 bases and 7 bases, there was a span of 12 bases. The CDR3 spans 13 residues. CDR3 sequence reads: CASSPFRGNEQFF. DNA of the CDR3: TGTGCCAGCAGCCCATTCAGGGGTAATGAGCAGTTCTTC.

The CDR3 nucleotides are TGTGCCAGTAGTAGGGGACAGGGTCTTCCCCTCGGCTCCTACGAGCAGTACTTC. Protein sequence: CASSRGQGLPLGSYEQYF. J is TRBJ2-7 and V is TRBV19, with 9 bases fitting TRBD1. V was pared by 4 bases and J by 0 bases, with 13 bases of the junction left unmatched. This CDR3 contains 18 residues. Germline-derived CDR1 and CDR2 are LNHDA and SQIVND (reference sequence).

The genes are TRBV27 and TRBJ1-2, with D possibly being TRBD1 (5 bases). V was cut by 3 bases and J by 3 bases, with 8 bases left in between. The germline gives CDR1 MNHEY, CDR2 SMNVEV (reference sequence). CDR3 length: 13 residues. CDR3 DNA: TGTGCCAGCAGTTTGGGCAGGGACTATGGCTACACCTTC. It yields the protein CASSLGRDYGYTF.

The V gene is TRBV18, the J gene TRBJ1-1, with TRBD1 matching over 7 bases. This CDR3 spans 13 amino acids. Losses at the gene ends were 5 bases for V and 2 bases for J; bases not matched to a gene: 2. Per germline, CDR1 KGHSH and CDR2 LQKENI. The CDR3 spells CASSRDSNTEAFF. CDR3 in DNA: TGTGCCAGCTCAAGGGACAGCAACACTGAAGCTTTCTTT.

CDR3 protein: CASSSTPSNYGYTF. CDR3 DNA: TGTGCCAGCAGTTCGACTCCGTCGAACTATGGCTACACCTTC. The chain has TRBV27 and TRBJ1-2; D not resolved. The V end lost 4 bases, the J end lost 2 bases, and 11 bases lay between the germline ends. Germline V gene data show CDR1 as MNHEY and CDR2 as SMNVEV (reference sequence). This CDR3 has 14 amino acids.

V usage is TRBV12-5 and J usage is TRBJ1-5; D unresolved. Germline V gene lookup returns CDR1 LGHNT and CDR2 FRNRAP. The V and J ends lost 8 bases and 6 bases respectively, with 11 bases between them. The CDR3 has 12 residues. CDR3 sequence reads: CASTVGSQPQHF. The CDR3 region has the DNA TGTGCTAGTACGGTGGGGAGTCAGCCCCAGCATTTT.

This sequence joins TRBV9 and TRBJ2-2, with D tentatively TRBD2 (6 bases). V was pared by 7 bases and J by 7 bases, with 14 bases between. This CDR3 comprises 13 residues. CDR1 is SGDLS and CDR2 is YYNGEE in the germline V gene. The DNA for the CDR3 is TGTGCCAGCGGTCACGGAGGGCTCGGGGAGCTGTTTTTT. Translating it yields CASGHGGLGELFF.

The V gene is TRBV19, the J gene TRBJ1-5, with D possibly TRBD1 on 6 matching bases. Trimming cost V 4 bases and J 1 base, with 20 bases left between them. Germline loops: CDR1 LNHDA, CDR2 SQIVND (reference sequence). The CDR3 spans 18 residues. The CDR3 protein is CASSTGPLRGTSNQPQHF. CDR3 in DNA: TGTGCCAGTAGTACTGGGCCTTTGCGCGGGACAAGCAATCAGCCCCAGCATTTT.